Below are 26 T cell receptor beta chains sequenced from a single sample in a study of tissue T cells after allogeneic stem cell transplantation. Assay used: immunoSEQ multiplex PCR; TCRdb lists only in-frame clones, some missing. The profile shows about 50,000 clones, roughly four fifths of them singletons. Sequencing was done on a sample of sorted cells pooled from one or two spleens. The origin of the receptors is a pool of C57BL/6 mice in good health.

Details on this clone: Gene names are mouse gene names. From the germline J gene comes the end of the CDR3, since the read stops 1 residue before it. The V call is TRBV13-2, the J call TRBJ1-2; 7 bases fit TRBD1. After removal of 4 bases from V and 4 bases from J, the junction contained 1 base not matched to a gene. CDR1 and CDR2 (germline): NNHNN, SYGAGS (reference sequence). The CDR3 extends over 12 amino acids. CDR3 bases read: TGTGCCAGCGGTTACAGGGGCTCCGACTACACC. Protein product: CASGYRGSDYT. The whole CDR3 sequence is CASGYRGSDYTF.

This clone was recorded a few times. Any gene name here is a mouse gene name. The read halts 1 residue ahead of the CDR3 end, with the missing end drawn from the germline J gene. This chain connects TRBV31 to TRBJ2-7; TRBD2 matches at 9 bases. With V trimmed by 0 bases and J by 7 bases, 7 bases remained unmatched. Germline V gene data show CDR1 as GKSSPN and CDR2 as SITVG. This CDR3 has 14 residues. CDR3 DNA (partial): TGTGCCTGGAGTCTAGTTGGGGGGGCGCGAGAACAGTAC. Translation: CAWSLVGGAREQY. The full-length CDR3 reads as CAWSLVGGAREQYF.

This clone has a handful of counts. Each gene name is a mouse one. The read terminates 1 residue before the CDR3 end, so the remaining end is supplied by the germline J gene. The chain recombines TRBV5 with TRBJ2-7, with a weak D call TRBD1 (6 bases). V was pared by 1 base and J by 4 bases, with 8 bases between. The CDR3 totals 13 residues. Germline V gene lookup returns CDR1 LGHNA and CDR2 YNLKQL (reference sequence). The CDR3 is CASSQGTDYEQYF. The part of the CDR3 DNA that was read is TGTGCCAGCAGCCAAGGGACAGATTATGAACAGTAC.

Points on this clone: Mouse gene names and germline throughout. The read halts 1 residue ahead of the CDR3 end, with the missing end drawn from the germline J gene. The rearrangement uses TRBV4 and TRBJ2-1; 8 nucleotides agree with TRBD1. This CDR3 is 14 amino acids long. V shed 5 bases, J shed 3 bases, and the junction held 3 bases outside the gene matches. Germline CDR1 and CDR2: LGHDT and YNNKQL (reference sequence). This CDR3 is CASSRDRTYAEQFF. The sequenced part of the CDR3 DNA is TGTGCCAGCAGCCGGGACAGGACCTATGCTGAGCAGTTC.

A word on this clone: Germline and genes: mouse. Read sequence stops 1 residue before the CDR3 end, and the germline J gene provides the missing end. J is TRBJ1-5 and V is TRBV31; perhaps TRBD1 as D (5 bases). The CDR3 is made up of 15 amino acids. Germline CDR1 reads GKSSPN; CDR2 reads SITVG. V shed 0 bases and J shed 3 bases, with 12 bases lying between them. CDR3 DNA, as far as it was read: TGTGCCTGGAGTCTAGCTCAGGGTGGCAACCAGGCTCCGCTT. This translates into CAWSLAQGGNQAPL. The whole CDR3 sequence is CAWSLAQGGNQAPLF.

As to this clone: The genes and germline here are from mouse. The CDR3 end falls 1 residue outside the read, so it is completed with the germline J gene. V gene TRBV13-2 combines with J gene TRBJ2-4, with D possibly TRBD1 on 5 matching bases. CDR3 size: 15 residues. Trimming left V 1 base short and J 6 bases short, with 15 bases between. Germline values: CDR1 NNHNN, CDR2 SYGAGS (reference sequence). The CDR3 bases that were read are TGTGCCAGCGGTGATCAGGGCAGGGAGGGTAACACCTTGTAC. Its translation: CASGDQGREGNTLY. The complete CDR3 protein is CASGDQGREGNTLYF.

This clone was counted between two and nine times. Any gene name here is a mouse gene name. This CDR3 reads CASLGQGQAPLF. The sequenced part of the CDR3 DNA is TGTGCCAGCCTGGGACAGGGCCAGGCTCCGCTT. The chain has TRBV15 and TRBJ1-5, with 9 bases lining up with TRBD1. Read data end 1 residue before the CDR3 end; the end is taken from the germline J gene. Trimming at V came to 8 bases and at J to 6 bases, leaving 2 bases not matched to a gene. Germline V CDR1 and CDR2: SGHND, FRSKSL. CDR3 length: 12 residues.

Remarks on this clone: Each gene name is a mouse one. The observed sequence ends 1 residue before the CDR3 terminus, with the missing tail filled in from the germline J gene. This chain connects TRBV20 to TRBJ2-4; 9 nucleotides line up with TRBD2. V shed 2 bases and J 1 base; nucleotides not matched to a gene: 4. The CDR3 sequence is 15 residues long. Per germline, CDR1 GFQATS and CDR2 STVNSAI. The chain's CDR3 is CGARNWGGGQNTLYF. The part of the CDR3 DNA that was read is TGTGGTGCTAGGAATTGGGGGGGCGGTCAAAACACCTTGTAC.

This clone occurred once. Gene names follow the mouse nomenclature. The missing CDR3 end, 1 residue past where the read stops, is filled in from the germline J gene. This sequence joins TRBV13-1 and TRBJ1-3; D remains unclear. The ends were cut back, 1 base at V and 1 base at J, with 6 bases in the middle. Germline CDR1 NSHNY, CDR2 SYGAGN. The CDR3 extends over 14 amino acids. CDR3 DNA (partial): TGTGCCAGCAGTGATCTGCAATCTGGAAATACGCTCTAT. Protein: CASSDLQSGNTLY. The entire CDR3 protein is CASSDLQSGNTLYF.

As for this clone: Here the gene names and germline are mouse. The read ends 1 residue shy of where the CDR3 ends; the end is completed using the germline J gene. The J gene is TRBJ2-5, the V gene TRBV13-2; D gene uncertain. Germline V gene lookup returns CDR1 NNHNN and CDR2 SYGAGS (reference sequence). V was trimmed by 1 base and J by 2 bases, leaving 5 bases between them. The CDR3 covers 13 residues. This CDR3 reads CASGDFIQDTQYF. The sequenced CDR3 bases are TGTGCCAGCGGTGATTTCATCCAAGACACCCAGTAC.

Details on this clone: Gene names and germline match the mouse. The read stops 1 residue short of the end of the CDR3; the missing end is completed from the germline J gene. The chain is built from TRBV13-3 and TRBJ2-1; tentatively, D is TRBD2 (6 bases). The CDR3 is 14 residues long. Germline values: CDR1 NNHDY, CDR2 SYVADS. The germline V and J ends were trimmed by 3 bases and 4 bases, with 11 bases remaining between them. The sequenced CDR3 bases are TGTGCCAGCAGTGGACTGGCCCCTTATGCTGAGCAGTTC. It translates to CASSGLAPYAEQF. In full, the CDR3 is CASSGLAPYAEQFF.

In this sample, this clone turned up a few times. Mouse gene names and germline throughout. The CDR3 goes on 1 residue after the read ends, and that part is filled in from the germline J gene. The chain is built from TRBV16 and TRBJ1-3, with 8 bases identical to TRBD1. V lost 6 bases, J lost 8 bases, and 0 bases stayed unmatched. The CDR3 runs to 11 residues. Germline CDR1 reads SGHSA; CDR2 reads FRNQAP. CDR3 loop: CASRQGDTLYF. Incomplete CDR3 DNA: TGTGCAAGCAGACAGGGGGATACGCTCTAT.

Comments on this clone: The listed genes are named as in mouse. The observed sequence ends 1 residue before the CDR3 terminus, with the missing tail filled in from the germline J gene. Other DNA sequences in this specimen translate into the identical CDR3. The rearrangement joins TRBV4 to TRBJ2-4; no clear D gene. Germline V lookup: CDR1 LGHDT, CDR2 YNNKQL (reference sequence). V was shortened by 3 bases and J by 3 bases, with 4 bases between the two germline ends. The CDR3 is made up of 12 amino acids. The CDR3 reads CASSYGQNTLYF. The CDR3 bases that were read are TGTGCCAGCAGCTACGGGCAAAACACCTTGTAC.

About this clone: Gene names are the mouse ones. The CDR3 goes on 1 residue after the read ends, and that part is filled in from the germline J gene. The V and J genes are TRBV3 and TRBJ1-2; a weak D match, TRBD1 (6 bases). The germline V and J ends were trimmed by 2 bases and 3 bases, with 10 bases remaining between them. CDR3 length: 14 residues. Germline lookup yields CDR1 SNHLY and CDR2 FYNGKV (reference sequence). CDR3 protein: CASSLQGRDSDYTF. The sequenced CDR3 bases are TGTGCCAGCAGCTTACAGGGGCGGGACTCCGACTACACC.

With respect to this clone: Germline and genes here are mouse. The read ends 1 residue before the CDR3 terminus; that terminus is restored from the germline J gene. The chain couples TRBV20 to TRBJ1-2; D remains ambiguous. Trimming cost V 2 bases and J 1 base, with 5 bases left between them. The CDR3 totals 12 residues. In germline, CDR1 is GFQATS, CDR2 STVNSAI. CDR3 sequence: CGARFGNSDYTF. The DNA read from the CDR3 is TGTGGTGCTAGGTTTGGAAACTCCGACTACACC.

Notes on this clone: Genes and germline are mouse. The read finishes 1 residue shy of the CDR3 end, and the germline J gene is used to complete it. V usage is TRBV3 and J usage is TRBJ1-1; D might be TRBD1 (5 bases). V lost 3 bases, J lost 7 bases, and 6 bases lay in between. The CDR3 is 11 residues long. Germline CDR1 and CDR2: SNHLY and FYNGKV (reference sequence). The part of the CDR3 DNA that was read is TGTGCCAGCAGCTTCGACAGAGAAGTCTTC. Its protein product is CASSFDREVF. The full CDR3 protein is CASSFDREVFF.

As regards this clone: The genes are named according to mouse. The read is 1 residue too short to cover the CDR3 end, so that end is filled in from the germline J gene. The chain has TRBV15 and TRBJ1-2; D unclear. Germline CDR1 SGHND, CDR2 FRSKSL. CDR3 length equals 10 residues. The V and J ends lost 3 bases and 6 bases respectively, with 2 bases between them. CDR3 loop: CASSLPDYTF. CDR3 DNA, as far as it was read: TGTGCCAGCAGTTTGCCCGACTACACC.

As concerns this clone: Mouse gene names and germline throughout. The read gets to within 1 residue of the CDR3 end, and the germline J gene fills in the rest. V usage is TRBV12-1 and J usage is TRBJ1-3, with D possibly matching TRBD1 (5 bases). Germline loops: CDR1 SGHSN, CDR2 HYEKVE. The CDR3 contains 13 residues. The ends were cut back, 0 bases at V and 7 bases at J, with 9 bases in the middle. Here the CDR3 reads CASSLLQGNTLYF. CDR3 DNA, as far as it was read: TGTGCCAGCTCTCTCCTCCAGGGCAATACGCTCTAT. Complete variable domain (other parts from reference TRBV12-1 and TRBJ1-3): DSGVVQSPRHIIKEKGGRSVLTCIPISGHSNVVWYQQTLGKELKFLIQHYEKVERDKGFLPSRFSVQQFDDYHSEMNMSALELEDSAMYFCASSLLQGNTLYFGEGSRLIVV.

This clone has a handful of counts. The listed genes are named as in mouse. Coverage ceases 1 residue before the CDR3 finishes, and the germline J gene fills in the end. This chain uses TRBV15 with TRBJ1-4; no reliable D call. CDR3 length: 14 amino acids. V was shortened by 6 bases and J by 3 bases, with 11 bases between the two germline ends. Germline V lookup: CDR1 SGHND, CDR2 FRSKSL. Here the CDR3 reads CASSPDGTNERLFF. The CDR3 bases that were read are TGTGCCAGCAGCCCGGACGGAACCAACGAAAGATTATTT.

Worth noting for this clone: The genes are named according to mouse. The read falls 1 residue short of the CDR3 end, and the missing part is taken from the germline J gene. The rearrangement links TRBV24 to TRBJ2-4; 8 bases are a match to TRBD1. This CDR3 has 15 amino acids. Germline V gene sequence: CDR1 KGHTA, CDR2 FRNEEI. V dropped 2 bases and J dropped 6; count of bases not matched to a gene: 7. The sequenced CDR3 bases are TGTGCCAGCAGTCTGCCCTCGGACAGGGAGAACACCTTGTAC. This gives the protein CASSLPSDRENTLY. The complete CDR3 protein is CASSLPSDRENTLYF.

As for this clone: The gene names given are mouse names. The CDR3 extends 1 residue past the end of the read, so its final part is completed from the germline J gene. This chain uses TRBV13-2 with TRBJ1-2; D perhaps matches TRBD1 (6 bases). Germline CDR1 NNHNN, CDR2 SYGAGS (reference sequence). Trimming cost V 3 bases and J 0 bases, with 9 bases left between them. The CDR3 runs to 14 residues. CDR3 in amino acids: CASGGTASNSDYTF. Partial CDR3 DNA: TGTGCCAGCGGTGGGACAGCCTCAAACTCCGACTACACC.

Worth noting for this clone: Gene names denote mouse genes. The read falls 1 residue short of the CDR3 end, and the missing part is taken from the germline J gene. The chain recombines TRBV19 with TRBJ1-1, with 12 bases identical to TRBD1. With V trimmed by 6 bases and J by 4 bases, 7 bases remained unmatched. Germline V gives CDR1 FNHDT, CDR2 SITEND (reference sequence). This CDR3 comprises 15 residues. CDR3 protein: CASTAGQGAGTEVFF. Incomplete CDR3 DNA: TGTGCCAGCACCGCGGGACAGGGGGCGGGCACAGAAGTCTTC.

This clone was seen only a few times. The gene symbols are mouse symbols. Read coverage stops 1 residue before the CDR3 terminus; the germline J gene supplies the remainder. V gene TRBV13-2 combines with J gene TRBJ2-7, with TRBD1 matching over 8 bases. Per germline, CDR1 NNHNN and CDR2 SYGAGS (reference sequence). This CDR3 has 14 amino acids. V was pared by 1 base and J by 6 bases, with 6 bases of the junction left unmatched. CDR3 protein: CASGDRQGALEQYF. The part of the CDR3 DNA that was read is TGTGCCAGCGGTGATCGGCAGGGGGCGCTTGAACAGTAC.

Concerning this clone itself: The genes are named according to mouse. The read halts 1 residue ahead of the CDR3 end, with the missing end drawn from the germline J gene. The rearrangement joins TRBV13-2 to TRBJ1-2, with D hard to call. V lost 1 base to trimming and J lost 1 base, with 5 bases between them. From germline, CDR1 is NNHNN and CDR2 SYGAGS (reference sequence). This CDR3 has 13 amino acids. The sequenced part of the CDR3 DNA is TGTGCCAGCGGTGATCGCAGAAACTCCGACTACACC. Protein product: CASGDRRNSDYT. The whole CDR3 sequence reads CASGDRRNSDYTF.

This clone was seen only once. Genes and germline come from the mouse. The read stops 1 residue short of the end of the CDR3; the missing end is completed from the germline J gene. This sequence joins TRBV13-3 and TRBJ2-3; 9 bases map to TRBD1. The length of the CDR3 is 15 residues. The V gene's germline CDR1 is NNHDY and CDR2 SYVADS. The V and J ends lost 4 bases and 0 bases, in that order; junction bases with no gene match: 3. The CDR3: CASSTGTGSAETLYF. The CDR3 bases that were read are TGTGCCAGCAGTACCGGGACAGGGAGTGCAGAAACGCTGTAT.

Of note for this clone: All gene names here are mouse names. The read gets to within 1 residue of the CDR3 end, and the germline J gene fills in the rest. The chain couples TRBV19 to TRBJ1-4; 7 positions agree with TRBD1. J was trimmed by 5 bases and V by 4 bases; bases with no gene match: 2. Germline assignment: CDR1 FNHDT and CDR2 SITEND (reference sequence). This CDR3 is built from 13 residues. CDR3 DNA, as far as it was read: TGTGCCAGCAGTCCGACAGGGAACGAAAGATTATTT. It yields the protein CASSPTGNERLF. From start to end, the CDR3 is CASSPTGNERLFF.